This entry is about one T cell receptor (beta chain). Its specific antigen is unknown. Per-nucleotide qualities are absent, and no much larger clonotype sits a single base away. These data are taken from a study of identical twins (TCRdb year 2016). In the study overall: The study deep-sequenced TCR alpha and beta repertoires from monozygotic twins, unrelated adults of various ages and cord blood to test whether fetal clonotypes persist. To rule out contamination, the twin experiments were replicated at different times with different library preparation protocols.

Only healthy Caucasian donors were included. Three pairs of female monozygotic twins, all aged roughly 18 to 29 years, were included in the twin cohort. RNA for TCR libraries was isolated from peripheral blood mononuclear cells. From its cysteine to its phenylalanine, the CDR3 spans 16 amino acids. The only DNA kept is the CDR3, 48 bases in frame from the first base. V is clipped by 5 bases and J by 3 bases, and the sequence between their germline boundaries is 19 bases long. What the work shows at the level of the full study, not this receptor alone: Zero-insertion analyses could be partly confounded by invariant T cells such as MAIT and iNKT, though diverse VJ usage argued against such confounding for most clonotypes. Compared with coincidental sharing between unrelated individuals, out-of-frame TCR alpha sequences shared between twins had an excess of sequences with low generation probability. Abundant cord blood beta clonotypes had fewer insertions, young adult naive repertoires showed a similar but weaker trend, and memory repertoires showed no such trend. In monozygotic twins, out-of-frame TCR alpha sharing was systematically underestimated by recombination models, although the models agreed with sharing between unrelated individuals. Because the same donors could not be followed over many years, the conclusions depended on cross-sectional statistical analysis. Excess twin sharing in beta out-of-frame sequences was weaker because fewer shared sequences lowered the signal-to-noise ratio.

Receptors were amplified or captured by 5' RACE. The run used an Illumina HiSeq 2000. A universal primer binding site was added through template switching, and the final cDNA carried a unique molecular identifier so that TCR cDNA molecules could be counted accurately. Specific primers in the conserved constant-segment region were used to synthesize first-strand cDNA for the TCR alpha and beta chains. To control for contamination, each cDNA library was double barcoded with a SMART-Mk sample barcode plus Illumina barcodes. TruSeq adapter sequences along with Illumina sample barcodes were introduced in two successive PCR steps. The TCR alpha and beta cDNA libraries were sequenced on the Illumina HiSeq platform using custom primers. In the authors' own workflow: MiGEC was used to process raw reads and extract unique molecular identifiers, and MiXCR was used to find CDR3 positions. For each individual, recombination models were inferred using an EM algorithm with the repgenHMM and IGoR tools. Shared clonotype analysis was performed with the tcR package in R, normalizing sharing by the product of cloneset sizes. To study raw recombination without the effects of thymic and clonal selection, out-of-frame nonproductive sequences were analyzed. TCRdb cleaned the public reads at Q25 with fastp, built clones with MiXCR and kept in-frame beta chains. Merged by CDR3 protein, the rows form single entries marked with the most common genes and DNA. The V and J calls here are based on TCRdb, not the publication. The sample records 550,000 to 800,000 distinct CDR3 sequences, under 8.5% of which are singletons. Approximately 1.5% of the sample goes to the ten largest clones.

The same specimen was also included in a second study, on yellow fever vaccine responses in identical twins. In that second paper, the authors write: According to the authors, the vaccine-induced T cell response in identical twins seemed to be partly convergent and partly specific to each individual. Focusing on identical twins, the study followed the T cell clones that responded to the vaccine, and did so with precision.

The source is a woman under 30 in good health. Sequenced input: PBMCs. The sequence links TRBV12-3 or TRBV12-4 to TRBJ2-5; a weak D assignment points to TRBD1 (7 bases agree). The DNA sequence is TGTGCCAGCAGTCCCAGGGGGGTGGGGACAGAAGAGACCCAGTACTTC. Its coded protein is CASSPRGVGTEETQYF.